What follows describes a single TCR beta chain. The data belong to a study of blood T cell repertoires in COVID-19. Study context: Both acute and convalescent COVID-19 samples were obtained from the United States, Italy and Spain. Sample material is recorded as cDNA or gDNA derived from T cells, B-cell-depleted T cells, or PBMCs.

The CDR3 has 17 amino acids. Trimming took off 4 bases at V and 2 bases at J, with 15 bases between the two ends. From germline, CDR1 is SNHLY and CDR2 FYNNEI. Original handling: Researchers report that nucleated cell counts were estimated from reference gene primer amplification. Clones were sequenced by immunoSEQ multiplex PCR, and TCRdb holds only the in-frame ones, with some missing. V, J and clone size derive from that table, while D and trimming were established from the DNA sequence. Among about 180,000 clones listed, roughly nine tenths were seen once. Sequenced material: peripheral blood. This chain uses TRBV2 with TRBJ1-6, with D uncertain. This TCR was sampled from a man younger than 30 who had recovered from COVID-19. CDR3 nucleotides: TGTGCCAGCAGTGGTAGGGCCGCGGGCCCCTATAATTCACCCCTCCACTTT. It translates to CASSGRAAGPYNSPLHF.